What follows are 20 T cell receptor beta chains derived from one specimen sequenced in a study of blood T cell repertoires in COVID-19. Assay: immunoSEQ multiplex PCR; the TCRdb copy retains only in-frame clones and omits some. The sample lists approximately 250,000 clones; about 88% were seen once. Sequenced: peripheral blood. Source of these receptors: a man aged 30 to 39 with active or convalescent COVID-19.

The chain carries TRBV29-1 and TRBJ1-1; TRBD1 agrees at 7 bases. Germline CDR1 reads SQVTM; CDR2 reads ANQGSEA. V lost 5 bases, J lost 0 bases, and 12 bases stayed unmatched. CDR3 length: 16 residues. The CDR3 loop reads CSVTGQDRMMNTEAFF. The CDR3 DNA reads TGCAGCGTTACCGGACAGGACAGGATGATGAACACTGAAGCTTTCTTT.

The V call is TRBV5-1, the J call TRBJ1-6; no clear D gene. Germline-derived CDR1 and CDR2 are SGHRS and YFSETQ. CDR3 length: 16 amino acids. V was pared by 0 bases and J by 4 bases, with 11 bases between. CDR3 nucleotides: TGCGCCAGCAGCTTGGTTCCCCAGTCATATAATTCACCCCTCCACTTT. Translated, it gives CASSLVPQSYNSPLHF. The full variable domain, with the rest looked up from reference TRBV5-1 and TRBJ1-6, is KAGVTQTPRYLIKTRGQQVTLSCSPISGHRSVSWYQQTPGQGLQFLFEYFSETQRNKGNFPGRFSGRQFSNSRSEMNVSTLELGDSALYLCASSLVPQSYNSPLHFGNGTRLTVT.

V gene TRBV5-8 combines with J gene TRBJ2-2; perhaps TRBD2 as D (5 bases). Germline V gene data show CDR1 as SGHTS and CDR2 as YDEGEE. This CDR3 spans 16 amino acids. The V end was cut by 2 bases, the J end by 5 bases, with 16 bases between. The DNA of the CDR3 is TGTGCCAGCAGCTTTCAATCCGCGGGTTTAACCGGGGAGCTGTTTTTT. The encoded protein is CASSFQSAGLTGELFF.

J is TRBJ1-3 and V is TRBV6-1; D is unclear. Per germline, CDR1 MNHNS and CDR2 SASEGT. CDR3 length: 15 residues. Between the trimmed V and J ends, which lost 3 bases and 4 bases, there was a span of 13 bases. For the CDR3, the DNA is TGTGCCAGCAGTGATCCCTCGTCTTTAGGAAACACCATATATTTT. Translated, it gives CASSDPSSLGNTIYF.

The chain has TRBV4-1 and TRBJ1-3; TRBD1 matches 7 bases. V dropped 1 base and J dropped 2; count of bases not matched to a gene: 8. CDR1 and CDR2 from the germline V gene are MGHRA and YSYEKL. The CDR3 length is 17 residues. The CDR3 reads CASSQAAGGRAGNTIYF. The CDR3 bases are TGCGCCAGCAGCCAAGCCGCAGGGGGAAGAGCTGGAAACACCATATATTTT.

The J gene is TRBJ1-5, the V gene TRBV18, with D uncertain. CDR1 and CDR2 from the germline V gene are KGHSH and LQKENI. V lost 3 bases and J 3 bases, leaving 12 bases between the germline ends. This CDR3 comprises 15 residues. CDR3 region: CASSPEREANQPQHF. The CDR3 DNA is TGTGCCAGCTCACCTGAGAGGGAGGCCAATCAGCCCCAGCATTTT.

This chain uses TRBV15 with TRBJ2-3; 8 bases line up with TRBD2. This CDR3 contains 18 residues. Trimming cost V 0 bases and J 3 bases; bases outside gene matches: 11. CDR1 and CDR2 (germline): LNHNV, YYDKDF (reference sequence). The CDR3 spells CATSRDRMSGSLTDTQYF. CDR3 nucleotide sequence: TGTGCCACCAGCAGAGATCGTATGAGCGGGAGTCTGACAGATACGCAGTATTTT.

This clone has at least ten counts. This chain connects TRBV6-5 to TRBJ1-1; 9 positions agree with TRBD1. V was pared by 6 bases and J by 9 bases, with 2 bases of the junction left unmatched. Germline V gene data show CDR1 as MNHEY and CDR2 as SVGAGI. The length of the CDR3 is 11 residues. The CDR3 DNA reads TGTGCCAGCAGAGGACAGGGGAAAGCTTTCTTT. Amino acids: CASRGQGKAFF.

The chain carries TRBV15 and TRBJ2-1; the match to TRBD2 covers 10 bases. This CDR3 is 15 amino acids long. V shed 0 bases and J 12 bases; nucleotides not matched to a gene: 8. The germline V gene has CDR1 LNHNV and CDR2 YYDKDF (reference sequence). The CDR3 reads CATSREPGTSDRQFF. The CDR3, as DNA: TGTGCCACCAGCAGAGAGCCCGGGACTAGCGATCGGCAGTTCTTC.

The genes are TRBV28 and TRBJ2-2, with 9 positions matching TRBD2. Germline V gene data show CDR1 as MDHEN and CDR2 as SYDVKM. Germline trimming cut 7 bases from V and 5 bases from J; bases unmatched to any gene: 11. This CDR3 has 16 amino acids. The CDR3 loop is CASKLAGPTGTGELFF. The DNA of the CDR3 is TGTGCCAGCAAACTAGCGGGTCCCACGGGGACCGGGGAGCTGTTTTTT.

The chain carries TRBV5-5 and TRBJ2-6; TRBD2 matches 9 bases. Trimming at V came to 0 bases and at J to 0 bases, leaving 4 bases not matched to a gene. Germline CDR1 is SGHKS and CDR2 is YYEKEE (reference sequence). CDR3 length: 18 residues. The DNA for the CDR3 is TGTGCCAGCAGCTTGGGGCTAGCGGGGAACTCTGGGGCCAACGTCCTGACTTTC. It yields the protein CASSLGLAGNSGANVLTF.

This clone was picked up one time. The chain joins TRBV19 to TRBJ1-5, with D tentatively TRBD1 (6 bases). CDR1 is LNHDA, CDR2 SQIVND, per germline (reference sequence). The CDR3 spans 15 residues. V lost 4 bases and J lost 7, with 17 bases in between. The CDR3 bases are TGTGCCAGTAGTACCGGGGGGGGCGTTGACCAGCCCCAGCATTTT. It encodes CASSTGGGVDQPQHF.

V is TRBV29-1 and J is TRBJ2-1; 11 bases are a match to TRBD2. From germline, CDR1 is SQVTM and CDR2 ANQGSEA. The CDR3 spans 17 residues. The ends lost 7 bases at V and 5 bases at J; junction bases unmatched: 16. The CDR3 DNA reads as TGCAGCGCCCTGATCTGGCTAGCGGGGGGCCAGCACAATGAGCAGTTCTTC. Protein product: CSALIWLAGGQHNEQFF.

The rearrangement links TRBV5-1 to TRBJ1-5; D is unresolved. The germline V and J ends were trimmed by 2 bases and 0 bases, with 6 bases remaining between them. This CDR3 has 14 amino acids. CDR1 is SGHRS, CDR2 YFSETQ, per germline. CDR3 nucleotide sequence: TGCGCCAGCAGCTTCAGGAATAGCAATCAGCCCCAGCATTTT. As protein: CASSFRNSNQPQHF.

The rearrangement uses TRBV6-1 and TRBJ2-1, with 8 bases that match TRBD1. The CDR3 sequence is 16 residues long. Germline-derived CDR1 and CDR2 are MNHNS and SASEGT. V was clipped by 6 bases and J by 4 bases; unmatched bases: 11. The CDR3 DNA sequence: TGTGCCAGCAGCGAAAACGACAGGGGTCAATACAATGAGCAGTTCTTC. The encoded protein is CASSENDRGQYNEQFF.

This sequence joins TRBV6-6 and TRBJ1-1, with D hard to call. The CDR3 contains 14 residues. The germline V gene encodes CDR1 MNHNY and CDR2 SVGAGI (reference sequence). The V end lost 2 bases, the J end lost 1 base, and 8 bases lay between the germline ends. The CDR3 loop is CASSYPGGNTEAFF. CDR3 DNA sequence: TGTGCCAGCAGTTACCCGGGAGGGAACACTGAAGCTTTCTTT.

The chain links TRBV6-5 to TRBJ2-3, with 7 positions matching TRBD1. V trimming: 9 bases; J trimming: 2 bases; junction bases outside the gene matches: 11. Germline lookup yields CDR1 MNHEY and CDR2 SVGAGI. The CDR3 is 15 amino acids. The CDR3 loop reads CASNRGTKDTDTQYF. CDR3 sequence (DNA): TGTGCCAGTAACAGGGGAACGAAGGACACAGATACGCAGTATTTT.

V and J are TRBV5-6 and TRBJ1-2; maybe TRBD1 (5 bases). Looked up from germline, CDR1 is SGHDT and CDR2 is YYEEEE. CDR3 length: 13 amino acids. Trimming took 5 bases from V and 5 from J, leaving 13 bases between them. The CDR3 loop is CASSPGRGYGYTF. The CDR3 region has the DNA TGTGCCAGCAGTCCCGGGCGGGGGTATGGCTACACCTTC.

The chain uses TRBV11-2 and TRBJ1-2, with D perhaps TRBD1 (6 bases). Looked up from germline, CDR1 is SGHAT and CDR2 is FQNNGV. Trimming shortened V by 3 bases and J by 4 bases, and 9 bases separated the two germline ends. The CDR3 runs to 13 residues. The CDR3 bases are TGTGCCAGCAGCTTTTCAGGGGTCTATGGCTACACCTTC. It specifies CASSFSGVYGYTF.

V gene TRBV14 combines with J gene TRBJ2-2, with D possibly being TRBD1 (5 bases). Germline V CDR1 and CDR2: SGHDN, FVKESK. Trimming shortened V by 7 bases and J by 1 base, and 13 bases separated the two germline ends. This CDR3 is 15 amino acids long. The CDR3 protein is CASNPDNRNTGELFF. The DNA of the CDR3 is TGTGCCAGCAACCCGGACAATAGGAACACCGGGGAGCTGTTTTTT.